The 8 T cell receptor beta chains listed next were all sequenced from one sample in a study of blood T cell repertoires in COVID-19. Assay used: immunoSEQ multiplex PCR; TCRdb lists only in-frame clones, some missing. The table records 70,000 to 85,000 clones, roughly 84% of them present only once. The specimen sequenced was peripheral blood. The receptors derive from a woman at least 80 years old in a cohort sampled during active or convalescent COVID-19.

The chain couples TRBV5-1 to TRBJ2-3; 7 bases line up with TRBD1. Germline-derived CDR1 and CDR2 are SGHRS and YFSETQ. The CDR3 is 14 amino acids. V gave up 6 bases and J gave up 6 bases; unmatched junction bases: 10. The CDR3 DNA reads TGCGCCAGCACCGTGACAGGGAGTATGGATACGCAGTATTTT. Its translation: CASTVTGSMDTQYF. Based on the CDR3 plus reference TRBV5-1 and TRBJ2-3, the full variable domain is KAGVTQTPRYLIKTRGQQVTLSCSPISGHRSVSWYQQTPGQGLQFLFEYFSETQRNKGNFPGRFSGRQFSNSRSEMNVSTLELGDSALYLCASTVTGSMDTQYFGPGTRLTVL.

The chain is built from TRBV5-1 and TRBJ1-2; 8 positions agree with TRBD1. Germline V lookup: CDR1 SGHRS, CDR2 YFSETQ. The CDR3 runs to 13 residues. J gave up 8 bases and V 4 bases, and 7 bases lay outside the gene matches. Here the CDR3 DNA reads TGCGCCAGCAGCGTCGGACAGGGAGGGGGCTACACCTTC. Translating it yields CASSVGQGGGYTF.

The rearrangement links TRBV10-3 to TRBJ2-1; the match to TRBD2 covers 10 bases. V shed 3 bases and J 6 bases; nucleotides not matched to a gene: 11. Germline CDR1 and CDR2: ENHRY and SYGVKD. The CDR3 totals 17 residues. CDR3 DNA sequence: TGTGCCATCAGTGACCAGAGGGGAGCGGGAGGGGGCAATGAGCAGTTCTTC. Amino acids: CAISDQRGAGGGNEQFF.

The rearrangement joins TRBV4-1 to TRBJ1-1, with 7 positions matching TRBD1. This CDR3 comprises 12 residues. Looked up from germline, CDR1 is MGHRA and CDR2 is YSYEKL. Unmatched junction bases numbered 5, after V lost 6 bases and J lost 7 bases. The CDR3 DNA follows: TGCGCCAGCAGGGAAGGGGACAGTGAAGCTTTCTTT. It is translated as CASREGDSEAFF.

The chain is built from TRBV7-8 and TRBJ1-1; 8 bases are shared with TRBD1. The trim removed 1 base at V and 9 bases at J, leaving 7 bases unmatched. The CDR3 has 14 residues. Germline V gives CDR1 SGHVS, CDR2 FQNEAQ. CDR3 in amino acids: CASSLGDRSGKAFF. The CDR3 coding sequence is TGTGCCAGCAGCTTAGGGGACAGGTCCGGGAAAGCTTTCTTT.

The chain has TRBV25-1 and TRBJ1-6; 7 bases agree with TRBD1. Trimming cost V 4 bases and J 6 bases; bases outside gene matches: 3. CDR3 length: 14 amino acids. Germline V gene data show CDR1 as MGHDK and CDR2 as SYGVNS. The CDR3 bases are TGTGCCAGCAGTGCAGGGACAGTTAATTCACCCCTCCACTTT. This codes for CASSAGTVNSPLHF.

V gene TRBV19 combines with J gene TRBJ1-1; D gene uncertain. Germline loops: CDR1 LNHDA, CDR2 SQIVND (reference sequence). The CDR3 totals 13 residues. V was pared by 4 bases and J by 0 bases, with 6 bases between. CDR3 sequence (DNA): TGTGCCAGTAGTAGCGGGGTGAACACTGAAGCTTTCTTT. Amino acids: CASSSGVNTEAFF.

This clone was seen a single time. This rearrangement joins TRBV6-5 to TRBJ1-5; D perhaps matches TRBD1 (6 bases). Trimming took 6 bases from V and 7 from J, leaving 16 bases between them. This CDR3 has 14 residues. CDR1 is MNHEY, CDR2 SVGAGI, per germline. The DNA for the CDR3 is TGTGCCAGCAGAGCTAACAGGGTCCGACAGCCCCAGCATTTT. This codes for CASRANRVRQPQHF.